This T cell receptor beta chain was captured by sequencing in a study of T cells in narcolepsy. The V segment lost 1 base and the J segment 6 bases; nucleotides outside the gene matches: 11. CDR1 and CDR2 (germline): SGDLS, YYNGEE. This CDR3 spans 18 amino acids. TCRdb's table, derived via immunoSEQ multiplex PCR, lists solely in-frame clones and lacks some. The sample lists about 32,000 clones; 60% to 85% were seen once. Sequencing was performed on memory (CD45RA-) CD4+ T cells from blood. The chain joins TRBV9 to TRBJ2-2; 11 positions match TRBD2. This TCR was sampled from a human donor in good health. The CDR3 loop is CASSVIAGGPSFAGELFF. The DNA of the CDR3 is TGTGCCAGCAGCGTAATAGCGGGAGGGCCCTCGTTCGCCGGGGAGCTGTTTTTT. The full variable domain, with the rest looked up from reference TRBV9 and TRBJ2-2, is DSGVTQTPKHLITATGQRVTLRCSPRSGDLSVYWYQQSLDQGLQFLIQYYNGEERAKGNILERFSAQQFPDLHSELNLSSLELGDSALYFCASSVIAGGPSFAGELFFGEGSRLTVL.